This TCR beta chain was captured in a study of post-analysis software for immune sequencing data. Germline V gene lookup returns CDR1 LGHNA and CDR2 YNFKEQ. Trimming took 4 bases from V and 0 from J, leaving 13 bases between them. This CDR3 has 16 amino acids. cDNA libraries of TCR beta carried unique molecular identifiers. MiXCR, run by TCRdb on the PCR reads, gives a single entry per CDR3 protein. In the table there are hundreds of thousands of distinct CDR3 sequences, 53% of which are singletons. Notes on the study in general: A few TRBV segments appeared more often in patients than in controls, and TRBV5-6, TRBV5-1 and TRBV20-1 were among these.

Turning to this clonotype: Its antigen is as yet unknown.

This clonotype originated in a girl between 10 and 17 years old with multiple sclerosis. Sequencing was performed on blood. V usage is TRBV4-2 and J usage is TRBJ2-1; perhaps TRBD2 as D (5 bases). Written as DNA, the CDR3 is TGTGCCAGCAGCCGGGAGCAAGGAGTCTCCTACAATGAGCAGTTCTTC. This sequence encodes CASSREQGVSYNEQFF.